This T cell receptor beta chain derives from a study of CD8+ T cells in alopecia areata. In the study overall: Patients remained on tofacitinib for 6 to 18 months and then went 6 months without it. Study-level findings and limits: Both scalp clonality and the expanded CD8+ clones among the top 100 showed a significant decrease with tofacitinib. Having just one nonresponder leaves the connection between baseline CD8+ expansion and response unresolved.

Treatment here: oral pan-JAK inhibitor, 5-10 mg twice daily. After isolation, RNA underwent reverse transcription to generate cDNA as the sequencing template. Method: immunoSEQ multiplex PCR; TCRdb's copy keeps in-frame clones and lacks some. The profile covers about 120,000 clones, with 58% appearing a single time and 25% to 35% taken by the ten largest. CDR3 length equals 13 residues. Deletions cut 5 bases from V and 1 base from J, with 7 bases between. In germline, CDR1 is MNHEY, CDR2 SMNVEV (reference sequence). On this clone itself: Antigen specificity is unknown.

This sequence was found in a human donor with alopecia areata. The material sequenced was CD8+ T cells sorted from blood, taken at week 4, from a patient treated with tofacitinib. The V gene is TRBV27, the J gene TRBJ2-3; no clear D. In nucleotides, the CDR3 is TGTGCCAGCAGTCCGGTTGGCACAGATACGCAGTATTTT. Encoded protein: CASSPVGTDTQYF.